The 9 T cell receptor beta chains below all came from one sample that was sequenced in a study of cytomegalovirus exposure and HLA in healthy donors. Produced via immunoSEQ multiplex PCR; TCRdb's table is partial and in-frame only. The table has 70,000 to 75,000 clones, roughly 94% seen once. The sequencing sample was made of PBMCs. The receptors were sampled from a woman in her late teens or twenties in good health and CMV-seropositive.

The genes are TRBV2 and TRBJ1-6; TRBD1 matches 9 bases. This CDR3 is 14 amino acids long. Unmatched junction bases numbered 7, after V lost 6 bases and J lost 10 bases. CDR1 and CDR2 (germline): SNHLY, FYNNEI. DNA of the CDR3: TGTGCCAGCAGCCGACAGGGGGATGGCTCACCCCTCCACTTT. It encodes CASSRQGDGSPLHF. Looking up the rest from reference TRBV2 and TRBJ1-6 gives the full variable domain: EPEVTQTPSHQVTQMGQEVILRCVPISNHLYFYWYRQILGQKVEFLVSFYNNEISEKSEIFDDQFSVERPDGSNFTLKIRSTKLEDSAMYFCASSRQGDGSPLHFGNGTRLTVT.

The genes are TRBV25-1 and TRBJ2-5, with 14 bases identical to TRBD2. Germline loops: CDR1 MGHDK, CDR2 SYGVNS. V gave up 2 bases and J gave up 1 base; unmatched junction bases: 6. There are 18 residues in the CDR3. CDR3 nucleotides: TGTGCCAGCAGTGAAGGGGGACTAGCGGGAGCTTTCCAAGAGACCCAGTACTTC. Translation gives CASSEGGLAGAFQETQYF.

The V gene is TRBV7-9, the J gene TRBJ2-7; 13 nucleotides align to TRBD2. This CDR3 has 16 residues. Germline assignment: CDR1 SEHNR and CDR2 FQNEAQ (reference sequence). The junction had 10 bases not matched to a gene; V was cut back by 5 bases and J by 6 bases. CDR3 sequence: CASSPPQGLAGSEQYF. The CDR3 DNA follows: TGTGCCAGCAGCCCACCCCAGGGACTAGCGGGGAGCGAGCAGTACTTC.

The rearrangement joins TRBV6-5 to TRBJ2-3; TRBD1 aligns across 8 bases. Trimming removed 6 bases from V and 2 bases from J; junction bases left unmatched: 1. The length of the CDR3 is 13 residues. Germline values: CDR1 MNHEY, CDR2 SVGAGI. The CDR3: CASRTGVTDTQYF. The CDR3 nucleotides are TGTGCCAGCAGGACAGGGGTCACAGATACGCAGTATTTT.

V is TRBV27 and J is TRBJ1-1; D is perhaps TRBD1 (6 bases). The CDR3 is made up of 14 amino acids. Germline V CDR1 and CDR2: MNHEY, SMNVEV (reference sequence). V was clipped by 5 bases and J by 5 bases, with 15 bases between them. CDR3 DNA: TGTGCCAGCAGTACTTCAGGGGTATTAACTGAAGCTTTCTTT. Its translation is CASSTSGVLTEAFF.

V usage is TRBV5-1 and J usage is TRBJ2-1; D is perhaps TRBD2 (6 bases). Germline V gene lookup returns CDR1 SGHRS and CDR2 YFSETQ. This CDR3 contains 14 residues. V was cut by 1 base and J by 7 bases, with 12 bases left in between. The CDR3 DNA is TGCGCCAGCAGCTTGATGGCGGGGCGAAATGAGCAGTTCTTC. This codes for CASSLMAGRNEQFF.

This clone was recorded once. The V and J genes are TRBV15 and TRBJ2-1; 7 positions agree with TRBD2. V gave up 1 base and J gave up 14 bases; unmatched junction bases: 8. The CDR3 contains 13 residues. Germline V gene sequence: CDR1 LNHNV, CDR2 YYDKDF (reference sequence). CDR3 amino acids: CATSRVGRSGKFF. CDR3 DNA: TGTGCCACCAGCAGAGTGGGTCGGAGCGGGAAGTTCTTC.

Only one count was recorded for this clone. The chain recombines TRBV28 with TRBJ1-1; possible D gene TRBD1, 6 bases. Trimming left V 6 bases short and J 6 bases short, with 17 bases between. The CDR3 length is 14 residues. Germline lookup yields CDR1 MDHEN and CDR2 SYDVKM. The CDR3 DNA sequence: TGTGCCAGCAGAACAACAGGGCGGGGGCCTGAAGCTTTCTTT. Translating it yields CASRTTGRGPEAFF.

V and J are TRBV5-1 and TRBJ1-1; perhaps TRBD1 as D (5 bases). Germline V CDR1 and CDR2: SGHRS, YFSETQ. The V and J ends lost 4 bases and 1 base respectively, with 11 bases between them. The CDR3 runs to 14 residues. CDR3 residues: CASSPGHSNTEAFF. DNA of the CDR3: TGCGCCAGCAGCCCAGGACATTCGAACACTGAAGCTTTCTTT.